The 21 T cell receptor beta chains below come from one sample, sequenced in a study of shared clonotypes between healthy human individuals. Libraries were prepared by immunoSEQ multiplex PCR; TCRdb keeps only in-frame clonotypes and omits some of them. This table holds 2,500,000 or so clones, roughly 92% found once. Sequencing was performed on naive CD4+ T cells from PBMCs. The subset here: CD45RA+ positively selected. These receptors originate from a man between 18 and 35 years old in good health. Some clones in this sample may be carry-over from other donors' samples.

Here the CDR3 reads CASSILGTPNQPQHF. The CDR3 nucleotides read TGTGCCAGTAGTATTCTTGGGACACCAAATCAGCCCCAGCATTTT. The chain combines TRBV19 with TRBJ1-5, with D tentatively TRBD1 (6 bases). The CDR3 sequence is 15 residues long. Per germline, CDR1 LNHDA and CDR2 SQIVND (reference sequence). The V and J ends lost 3 bases and 4 bases respectively, with 13 bases between them.

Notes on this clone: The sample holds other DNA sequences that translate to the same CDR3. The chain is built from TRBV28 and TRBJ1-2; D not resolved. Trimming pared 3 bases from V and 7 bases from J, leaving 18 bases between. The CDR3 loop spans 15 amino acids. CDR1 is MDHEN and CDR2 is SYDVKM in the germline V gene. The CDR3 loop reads CASSFPSFDWGGYTF. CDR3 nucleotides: TGTGCCAGCAGTTTTCCCTCCTTCGACTGGGGTGGCTACACCTTC.

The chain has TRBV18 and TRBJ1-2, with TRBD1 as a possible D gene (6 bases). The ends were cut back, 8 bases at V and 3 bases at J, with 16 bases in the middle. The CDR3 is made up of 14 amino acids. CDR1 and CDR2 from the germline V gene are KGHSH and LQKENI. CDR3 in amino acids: CASTSGEKDYGYTF. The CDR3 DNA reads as TGTGCCAGCACATCAGGGGAAAAGGACTATGGCTACACCTTC.

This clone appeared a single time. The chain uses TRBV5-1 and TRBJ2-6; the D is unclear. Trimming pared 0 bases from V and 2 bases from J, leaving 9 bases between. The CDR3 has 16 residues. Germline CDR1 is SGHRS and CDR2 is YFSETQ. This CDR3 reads CASSLGSPAGANVLTF. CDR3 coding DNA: TGCGCCAGCAGCTTGGGTTCTCCAGCTGGGGCCAACGTCCTGACTTTC.

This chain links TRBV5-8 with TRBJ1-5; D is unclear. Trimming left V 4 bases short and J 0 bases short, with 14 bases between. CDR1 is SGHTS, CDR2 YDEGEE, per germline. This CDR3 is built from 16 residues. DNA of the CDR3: TGTGCCAGCAGCAACCATCCCGATGTTAGCAATCAGCCCCAGCATTTT. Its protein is CASSNHPDVSNQPQHF.

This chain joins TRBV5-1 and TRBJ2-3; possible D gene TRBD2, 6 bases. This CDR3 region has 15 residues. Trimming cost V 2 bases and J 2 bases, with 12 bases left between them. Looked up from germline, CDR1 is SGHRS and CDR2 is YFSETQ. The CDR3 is CASSFSGANTDTQYF. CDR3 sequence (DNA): TGCGCCAGCAGCTTCTCGGGAGCAAACACAGATACGCAGTATTTT.

CDR3 in DNA: TGCGCCAGCAGCCGAGGGGTCCAGTACGAGCAGTACTTC. Its translation is CASSRGVQYEQYF. This chain uses TRBV4-3 with TRBJ2-7; either TRBD1 or TRBD2 may supply D (5 bases each). V dropped 4 bases and J dropped 4 bases, with 11 bases sitting between them. Germline V gene lookup returns CDR1 LGHNA and CDR2 YSLEER. CDR3 length: 13 amino acids.

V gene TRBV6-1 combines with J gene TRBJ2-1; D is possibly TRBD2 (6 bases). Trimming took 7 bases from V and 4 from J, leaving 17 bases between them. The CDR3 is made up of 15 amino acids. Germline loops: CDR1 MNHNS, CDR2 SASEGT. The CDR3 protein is CASMGGLTLYNEQFF. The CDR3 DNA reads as TGTGCCAGCATGGGGGGACTGACCTTGTACAATGAGCAGTTCTTC.

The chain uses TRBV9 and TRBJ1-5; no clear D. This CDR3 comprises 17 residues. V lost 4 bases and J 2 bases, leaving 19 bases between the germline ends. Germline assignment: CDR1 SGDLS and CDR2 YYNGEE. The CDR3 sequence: CASSNASSWNGNQPQHF. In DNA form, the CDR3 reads TGTGCCAGCAGCAATGCTTCTTCATGGAATGGCAATCAGCCCCAGCATTTT.

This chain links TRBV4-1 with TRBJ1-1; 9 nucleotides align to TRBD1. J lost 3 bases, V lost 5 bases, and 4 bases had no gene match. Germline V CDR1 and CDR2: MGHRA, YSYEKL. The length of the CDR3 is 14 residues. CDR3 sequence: CASSTGQGYTEAFF. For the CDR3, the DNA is TGCGCCAGCAGCACGGGACAGGGTTACACTGAAGCTTTCTTT.

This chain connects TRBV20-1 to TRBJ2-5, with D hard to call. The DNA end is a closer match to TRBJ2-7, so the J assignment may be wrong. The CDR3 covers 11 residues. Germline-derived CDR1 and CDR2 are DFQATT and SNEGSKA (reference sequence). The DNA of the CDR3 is TGCAGTGCCCATTATTCCTACGAGCAGTACTTC. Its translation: CSAHYSYEQYF.

The DNA of the CDR3 is TGTGCCAGCTCACCAAACCAGCAGGGTAGCAATCAGCCCCAGCATTTT. This gives the protein CASSPNQQGSNQPQHF. V is TRBV18 and J is TRBJ1-5; TRBD1 is a possible D gene (5 bases). The CDR3 is 16 amino acids. The V end lost 2 bases, the J end lost 0 bases, and 11 bases lay between the germline ends. Per the germline V gene, CDR1 is KGHSH and CDR2 is LQKENI. Based on the CDR3 plus reference TRBV18 and TRBJ1-5, the full variable domain is NAGVMQNPRHLVRRRGQEARLRCSPMKGHSHVYWYRQLPEEGLKFMVYLQKENIIDESGMPKERFSAEFPKEGPSILRIQQVVRGDSAAYFCASSPNQQGSNQPQHFGDGTRLSIL.

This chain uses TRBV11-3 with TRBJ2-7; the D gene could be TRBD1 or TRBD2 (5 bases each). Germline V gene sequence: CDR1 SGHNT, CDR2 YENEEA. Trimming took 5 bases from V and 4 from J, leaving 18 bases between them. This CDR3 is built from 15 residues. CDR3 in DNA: TGTGCCAGCAGCCAGGGAGCCAGTGCCCCTTACGAGCAGTACTTC. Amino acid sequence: CASSQGASAPYEQYF. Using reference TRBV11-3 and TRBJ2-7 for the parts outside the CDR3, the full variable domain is EAGVVQSPRYKIIEKKQPVAFWCNPISGHNTLYWYLQNLGQGPELLIRYENEEAVDDSQLPKDRFSAERLKGVDSTLKIQPAELGDSAVYLCASSQGASAPYEQYFGPGTRLTVT.

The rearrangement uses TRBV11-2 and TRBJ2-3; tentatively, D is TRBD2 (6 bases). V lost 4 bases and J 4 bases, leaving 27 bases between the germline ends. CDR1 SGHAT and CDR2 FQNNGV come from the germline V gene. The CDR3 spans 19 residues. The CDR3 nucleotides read TGTGCCAGCAGCTCCCTCCGATGGGGACGGGGCGGGAAGGCAGATACGCAGTATTTT. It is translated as CASSSLRWGRGGKADTQYF.

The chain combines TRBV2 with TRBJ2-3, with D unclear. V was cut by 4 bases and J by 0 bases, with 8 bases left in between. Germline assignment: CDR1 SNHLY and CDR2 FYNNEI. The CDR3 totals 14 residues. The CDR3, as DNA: TGTGCCAGCAGTGTTCTCGGGAGCACAGATACGCAGTATTTT. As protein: CASSVLGSTDTQYF.

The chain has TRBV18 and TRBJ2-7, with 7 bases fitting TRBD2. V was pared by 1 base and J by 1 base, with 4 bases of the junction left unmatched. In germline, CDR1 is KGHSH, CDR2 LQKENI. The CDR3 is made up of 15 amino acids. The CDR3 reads CASSPRLSGSYEQYF. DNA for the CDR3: TGTGCCAGCTCACCACGGCTTAGCGGGTCCTACGAGCAGTACTTC.

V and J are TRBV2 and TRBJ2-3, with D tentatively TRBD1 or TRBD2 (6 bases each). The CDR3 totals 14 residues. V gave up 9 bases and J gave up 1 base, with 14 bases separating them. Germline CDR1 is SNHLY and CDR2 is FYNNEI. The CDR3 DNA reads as TGTGCCAGAGAACTGGAGGGGGGCACAGATACGCAGTATTTT. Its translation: CARELEGGTDTQYF.

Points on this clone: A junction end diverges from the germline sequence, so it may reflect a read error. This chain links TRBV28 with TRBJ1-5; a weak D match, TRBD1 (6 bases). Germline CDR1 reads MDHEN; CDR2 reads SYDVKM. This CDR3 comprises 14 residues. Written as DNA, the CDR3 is TGTGCCAGCAGTTTACCTCCAGGGGATCAGCCCCAGCAATTT. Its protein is CASSLPPGDQPQQF.

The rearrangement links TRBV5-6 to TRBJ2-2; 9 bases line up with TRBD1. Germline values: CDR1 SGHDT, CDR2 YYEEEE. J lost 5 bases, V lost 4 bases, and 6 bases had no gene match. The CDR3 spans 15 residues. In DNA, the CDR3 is TGTGCCAGCAGCCCAGGGACAGGGCGGACCGGGGAGCTGTTTTTT. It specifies CASSPGTGRTGELFF.

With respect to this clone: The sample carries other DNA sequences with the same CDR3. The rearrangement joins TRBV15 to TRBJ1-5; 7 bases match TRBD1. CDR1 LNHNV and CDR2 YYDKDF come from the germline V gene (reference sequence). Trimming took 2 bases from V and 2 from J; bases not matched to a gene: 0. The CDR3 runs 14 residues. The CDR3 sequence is CATSRTGGNQPQHF. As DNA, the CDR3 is TGTGCCACCAGCAGAACAGGGGGCAATCAGCCCCAGCATTTT.

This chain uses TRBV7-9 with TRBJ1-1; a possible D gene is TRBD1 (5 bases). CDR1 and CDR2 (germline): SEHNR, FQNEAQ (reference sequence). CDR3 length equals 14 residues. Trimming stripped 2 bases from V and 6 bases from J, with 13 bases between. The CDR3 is CASSLLSRAAEAFF. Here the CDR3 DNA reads TGTGCCAGCAGCTTATTAAGCAGGGCGGCTGAAGCTTTCTTT.